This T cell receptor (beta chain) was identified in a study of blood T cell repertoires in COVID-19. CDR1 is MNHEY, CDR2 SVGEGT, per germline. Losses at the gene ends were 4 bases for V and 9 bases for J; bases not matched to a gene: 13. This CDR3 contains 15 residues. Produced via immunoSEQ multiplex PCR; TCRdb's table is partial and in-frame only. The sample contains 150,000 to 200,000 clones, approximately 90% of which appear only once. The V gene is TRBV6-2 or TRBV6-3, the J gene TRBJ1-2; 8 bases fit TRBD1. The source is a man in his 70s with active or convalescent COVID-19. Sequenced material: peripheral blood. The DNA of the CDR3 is TGTGCCAGCAGTTCCACCGGGACAGGTCCCCGGAGCTACACCTTC. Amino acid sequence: CASSSTGTGPRSYTF.